Each of the 10 T cell receptor beta chains below was sequenced from the same sample in a study of blood T cell repertoires in COVID-19. Assay: immunoSEQ multiplex PCR; the TCRdb copy retains only in-frame clones and omits some. This sample has about 76,000 clones, with more than 75% found just once. Sequenced: peripheral blood. These receptors came from a man aged 55 to 69 with COVID-19, enrolled during active disease.

The chain employs TRBV10-2 and TRBJ1-1; unclear D gene. V was cut by 6 bases and J by 0 bases, with 14 bases left in between. This CDR3 is built from 15 residues. The V gene's germline CDR1 is WSHSY and CDR2 SAAADI. The CDR3 region is CASSKQIFMNTEAFF. The CDR3 bases are TGCGCCAGCAGCAAACAGATTTTCATGAACACTGAAGCTTTCTTT.

This rearrangement joins TRBV24-1 to TRBJ1-2, with D possibly being TRBD1 (6 bases). V dropped 8 bases and J dropped 4 bases, with 10 bases sitting between them. The CDR3 is made up of 12 amino acids. Germline V gene data show CDR1 as KGHDR and CDR2 as SFDVKD. Here the CDR3 reads CATMDRSYGYTF. CDR3 DNA sequence: TGTGCCACCATGGACAGAAGCTATGGCTACACCTTC.

This clone occurred once. For the CDR3, the DNA is TGTGCCAGCAGCCAAGATCTAGGACAGGGGGAGGATGGCTACACCTTC. This codes for CASSQDLGQGEDGYTF. The V and J genes are TRBV3-1 (or the pseudogene TRBV3-2) and TRBJ1-2; 10 bases map to TRBD1. There are 16 residues in the CDR3. Germline V gene data show CDR1 as LGHDT and CDR2 as YNNKEL (reference sequence). V shed 0 bases and J 6 bases; nucleotides not matched to a gene: 7.

By sample share, this clone is medium-sized. For the CDR3, the DNA is TGTGCCAGCAGTCCGACGAACAGTCCTAACTATGGCTACACCTTC. Residues: CASSPTNSPNYGYTF. This rearrangement joins TRBV28 to TRBJ1-2; unclear D gene. Looked up from germline, CDR1 is MDHEN and CDR2 is SYDVKM. Deletions cut 5 bases from V and 0 bases from J, with 13 bases between. The CDR3 length is 15 residues.

V and J are TRBV5-1 and TRBJ2-1; TRBD2 aligns across 7 bases. The CDR3 is 11 residues long. Germline lookup yields CDR1 SGHRS and CDR2 YFSETQ. J gave up 7 bases and V 7 bases, and 2 bases lay outside the gene matches. The CDR3 reads CASGRENEQFF. The DNA of the CDR3 is TGCGCCAGCGGGAGGGAGAATGAGCAGTTCTTC.

The chain recombines TRBV30 with TRBJ1-6; 8 bases match TRBD1. CDR1 and CDR2 (germline): GTSNPN, SVGIG (reference sequence). V lost 5 bases, J lost 7 bases, and 4 bases stayed unmatched. The CDR3 spans 13 residues. The CDR3 reads CAWAGQVNSPLHF. The DNA for the CDR3 is TGTGCCTGGGCGGGACAGGTGAATTCACCCCTCCACTTT.

V and J are TRBV28 and TRBJ2-7, with 8 nucleotides matching TRBD1. The CDR3 totals 17 residues. Trimming cost V 6 bases and J 3 bases; bases outside gene matches: 16. Germline assignment: CDR1 MDHEN and CDR2 SYDVKM. CDR3 loop: CASRVRGQGVIVYEQYF. The CDR3 DNA reads as TGTGCCAGCAGGGTCAGGGGGCAGGGTGTTATAGTCTACGAGCAGTACTTC.

The genes are TRBV30 and TRBJ1-1, with 7 bases matching TRBD1. Germline V gene lookup returns CDR1 GTSNPN and CDR2 SVGIG (reference sequence). Trimming took 5 bases from V and 8 from J; bases not matched to a gene: 11. The length of the CDR3 is 13 residues. CDR3 protein: CAWERQGKKEAFF. The CDR3 DNA reads as TGTGCCTGGGAACGACAGGGAAAAAAAGAAGCTTTCTTT.

V gene TRBV5-1 combines with J gene TRBJ2-5, with TRBD2 matching 8 bases. The CDR3 loop spans 15 amino acids. The V and J ends lost 7 bases and 2 bases, in that order; junction bases with no gene match: 10. From germline, CDR1 is SGHRS and CDR2 YFSETQ. CDR3 residues: CASLAGLGTQETQYF. DNA for the CDR3: TGCGCCAGCTTAGCGGGACTGGGGACTCAAGAGACCCAGTACTTC.

The chain recombines TRBV6-5 with TRBJ2-1, with 9 bases that match TRBD2. CDR1 MNHEY and CDR2 SVGAGI come from the germline V gene. The CDR3 is made up of 15 amino acids. V gave up 2 bases and J gave up 4 bases; unmatched junction bases: 3. The CDR3 loop is CASSYGTSSYNEQFF. DNA for the CDR3: TGTGCCAGCAGTTACGGGACTAGCTCTTACAATGAGCAGTTCTTC.